A selection of T cell receptor beta chains follows, all from one sample in a study of T cells in Graves' hyperthyroidism and ophthalmopathy. One entry per CDR3 protein, called by TCRdb with MiXCR from the multiplex PCR reads. The sample has about 360,000 distinct CDR3 sequences, over 10% seen once. Sequenced material: blood. The origin of the receptors is a woman under 30 with Graves' hyperthyroidism. CDR3s leave out the opening cysteine and the closing phenylalanine or tryptophan. Fields, in order: J gene, V gene, CDR3 length, CDR3 protein.

j_gene: TRBJ2-5
v_gene: TRBV30
len: 12
CDR3aa: AWSVGLAGETQY

j_gene: TRBJ2-1
v_gene: TRBV28
len: 16
CDR3aa: ASSFSVMVPTESNEQF

j_gene: TRBJ1-3
v_gene: TRBV5-4
len: 15
CDR3aa: ASSSLGRLNSGNTIY

j_gene: TRBJ2-5
v_gene: TRBV20-1
len: 15
CDR3aa: SARDGLAGNIQETQY

j_gene: TRBJ1-2
v_gene: TRBV19
len: 14
CDR3aa: ASSDPLRDRANGYT

j_gene: TRBJ2-1
v_gene: TRBV20-1
len: 13
CDR3aa: SARDIRGSYNEQF

j_gene: TRBJ1-2
v_gene: TRBV20-1
len: 11
CDR3aa: SASPGGDYGYT

j_gene: TRBJ2-5
v_gene: TRBV7-9
len: 12
CDR3aa: ASSLGTGVETQY

j_gene: TRBJ2-5
v_gene: TRBV7-2
len: 15
CDR3aa: ASSLGLAGGPWETQY

j_gene: TRBJ2-7
v_gene: TRBV7-9
len: 13
CDR3aa: ASSLSVLAGAEQY

j_gene: TRBJ1-1
v_gene: TRBV5-1
len: 11
CDR3aa: ASSLDTGLEAF

j_gene: TRBJ1-2
v_gene: TRBV15
len: 10
CDR3aa: ATSRETDGYT

j_gene: TRBJ2-4
v_gene: TRBV7-3
len: 13
CDR3aa: ASSLAGGAGDIQY

j_gene: TRBJ1-1
v_gene: TRBV18
len: 13
CDR3aa: ASSPGGAARTEAF

j_gene: TRBJ2-7
v_gene: TRBV5-6
len: 10
CDR3aa: ASSSTSGEQY

j_gene: TRBJ2-1
v_gene: TRBV10-3
len: 12
CDR3aa: AISLEPVANEQF

j_gene: TRBJ2-3
v_gene: TRBV4-1
len: 15
CDR3aa: ASSQVGGRRSTDTQY

j_gene: TRBJ2-3
v_gene: TRBV27
len: 9
CDR3aa: ASRFTGLQY

j_gene: TRBJ2-1
v_gene: TRBV19
len: 12
CDR3aa: ASRTSGKDNEQF

j_gene: TRBJ2-7
v_gene: TRBV27
len: 12
CDR3aa: ASSFMGGEVEQY

j_gene: TRBJ1-3
v_gene: TRBV7-9
len: 13
CDR3aa: ASSPGTGSGNTIY

j_gene: TRBJ2-7
v_gene: TRBV9
len: 12
CDR3aa: ASPKWQHRYEQY

j_gene: TRBJ2-4
v_gene: TRBV6-1
len: 14
CDR3aa: ASRPPGLAGGGIQY

j_gene: TRBJ2-1
v_gene: TRBV27
len: 11
CDR3aa: ASLSSSYNEQF

j_gene: TRBJ2-6
v_gene: TRBV12-3/TRBV12-4
len: 13
CDR3aa: ASSLRQKWANVLT

j_gene: TRBJ1-2
v_gene: TRBV18
len: 13
CDR3aa: ASSPWQGRDYGYT

j_gene: TRBJ2-3
v_gene: TRBV20-1
len: 11
CDR3aa: SASGGRTDTQY

j_gene: TRBJ1-4
v_gene: TRBV6-2/TRBV6-3
len: 12
CDR3aa: TSSSSFLGEKLF

j_gene: TRBJ2-2
v_gene: TRBV19
len: 12
CDR3aa: ASTLSGSTGELF

j_gene: TRBJ1-5
v_gene: TRBV20-1
len: 13
CDR3aa: SANRGLRSNQPQH

j_gene: TRBJ2-3
v_gene: TRBV7-9
len: 12
CDR3aa: ASSPGYSTDTQY

j_gene: TRBJ2-5
v_gene: TRBV29-1
len: 13
CDR3aa: SVAWVGTRQETQY

j_gene: TRBJ2-5
v_gene: TRBV11-2
len: 13
CDR3aa: ASSLEGTGRETQY

j_gene: TRBJ2-2
v_gene: TRBV24-1
len: 12
CDR3aa: ATAGTTNTGELF

j_gene: TRBJ2-3
v_gene: TRBV18
len: 14
CDR3aa: ASSPSDWAGTDTQY

j_gene: TRBJ2-1
v_gene: TRBV7-8
len: 13
CDR3aa: ASSPSRGPGAEQF

j_gene: TRBJ2-1
v_gene: TRBV9
len: 10
CDR3aa: ASSIGYNEQF

j_gene: TRBJ1-2
v_gene: TRBV19
len: 13
CDR3aa: ASSIALRTTHGYT

j_gene: TRBJ1-5
v_gene: TRBV6-5
len: 14
CDR3aa: ASSYSRTPRDQPQH

j_gene: TRBJ1-2
v_gene: TRBV4-1
len: 12
CDR3aa: ASSQGRGGYGYT

j_gene: TRBJ2-3
v_gene: TRBV7-9
len: 17
CDR3aa: ASSSFRLAGVLQADTQY

j_gene: TRBJ2-2
v_gene: TRBV27
len: 13
CDR3aa: ASSLRQGGTGELF

j_gene: TRBJ2-5
v_gene: TRBV30
len: 12
CDR3aa: AWSGGGGGETQY

j_gene: TRBJ1-1
v_gene: TRBV20-1
len: 12
CDR3aa: SASQTGQSFEAF

j_gene: TRBJ1-2
v_gene: TRBV6-8
len: 12
CDR3aa: ASRLLGETAGYT

j_gene: TRBJ1-1
v_gene: TRBV20-1
len: 12
CDR3aa: STLRGAVNTEAF

j_gene: TRBJ1-5
v_gene: TRBV18
len: 11
CDR3aa: ASSPASTQPQH

j_gene: TRBJ2-7
v_gene: TRBV24-1
len: 9
CDR3aa: ATSDRNEQY

j_gene: TRBJ2-7
v_gene: TRBV2
len: 13
CDR3aa: ASRAGTSESYEQY

j_gene: TRBJ1-1
v_gene: TRBV7-2
len: 12
CDR3aa: ASSPRRTNTEAF

j_gene: TRBJ1-1
v_gene: TRBV5-1
len: 14
CDR3aa: ASSRFVPTGTAEAF

j_gene: TRBJ2-7
v_gene: TRBV5-1
len: 16
CDR3aa: ASSPYLLTGTLTYEQY

j_gene: TRBJ2-1
v_gene: TRBV7-2
len: 14
CDR3aa: ASSLGLGSSYNEQF

j_gene: TRBJ2-3
v_gene: TRBV20-1
len: 15
CDR3aa: SAHPALRAGSTDTQY

j_gene: TRBJ1-1
v_gene: TRBV6-1
len: 13
CDR3aa: ASRRQELMNTEAF

j_gene: TRBJ1-5
v_gene: TRBV6-2/TRBV6-3
len: 13
CDR3aa: ASSYSGFGNQPQH

j_gene: TRBJ2-7
v_gene: TRBV20-1
len: 12
CDR3aa: SARDWEDTYEQY